Listed below are T cell receptor beta chains from one sample, sequenced in a study of blood T cell repertoires in COVID-19. Sequenced by immunoSEQ multiplex PCR; TCRdb stores in-frame clones only, minus some. Among about 360,000 clones listed, about 86% were seen once. The sample was peripheral blood. The receptor source for this set is a woman aged 60-75 years with COVID-19, enrolled during active disease. Both conserved end residues are part of each CDR3. The order of the fields is V gene, clone size, D gene, J gene, CDR3 protein, CDR3 DNA. A D gene is named only where the DNA matches it firmly. Only part of the rows carry a size: once, few, many, or a class if the clone is expanded.

TRBV27	once	TRBD2	TRBJ2-3	CASSLKRGGTDTQYF	TGTGCCAGCAGTTTAAAGCGGGGGGGCACAGATACGCAGTATTTT
TRBV12-3/TRBV12-4	few	NA	TRBJ2-1	CASSKPRAEQFF	TGTGCCAGCAGCAAACCGAGGGCTGAGCAGTTCTTC
TRBV10-1	NA	NA	TRBJ2-7	CASSESGSSYEQYF	TGCGCCAGCAGTGAGTCGGGCAGTTCCTACGAGCAGTACTTC
TRBV27	NA	TRBD2	TRBJ2-1	CASSFSERGGSYNEQFF	TGTGCCAGCAGTTTTTCAGAGCGGGGGGGTTCCTACAATGAGCAGTTCTTC
TRBV5-1	NA	TRBD1	TRBJ1-1	CANPTGINTEAFF	TGCGCCAACCCGACAGGGATAAACACTGAAGCTTTCTTT
TRBV19	NA	TRBD2	TRBJ2-7	CASSITFTSGYEQYF	TGTGCCAGTAGTATCACTTTCACTAGCGGCTACGAGCAGTACTTC
TRBV27	NA	TRBD2	TRBJ2-3	CASSGGTDTQYF	TGTGCCAGCAGCGGGGGGACAGATACGCAGTATTTT
TRBV5-1	NA	NA	TRBJ1-3	CASSLFGSSGNTIYF	TGCGCCAGCAGCTTGTTTGGCAGCTCTGGAAACACCATATATTTT
TRBV3-1/TRBV3-2	few	NA	TRBJ1-1	CASSLGQERIGGPEAFF	TGTGCCAGCAGCCTCGGACAAGAAAGGATAGGAGGGCCTGAAGCTTTCTTT
TRBV11-3	NA	TRBD1	TRBJ2-7	CASSLEDRSYYEQYF	TGTGCCAGCAGCTTAGAGGACAGGTCCTACTACGAGCAGTACTTC
TRBV3-1/TRBV3-2	once	TRBD2	TRBJ2-1	CASSSRLAGGNEQFF	TGTGCCAGCAGCTCGCGACTAGCCGGTGGCAATGAGCAGTTCTTC
TRBV7-9	NA	TRBD2	TRBJ2-1	CASSQPVVPLAGGYNEQFF	TGTGCCAGCAGCCAACCCGTGGTCCCTTTAGCGGGGGGCTACAATGAGCAGTTCTTC
TRBV10-3	NA	TRBD1	TRBJ1-6	CAIRDREGSPLHF	TGTGCCATCAGAGACAGGGAAGGTTCACCCCTCCACTTT
TRBV10-3	NA	NA	TRBJ1-1	CASHVGANTEAFF	TGTGCCAGCCACGTGGGGGCGAACACTGAAGCTTTCTTT
TRBV19	NA	NA	TRBJ1-3	CASSIRGDTIYF	TGTGCCAGTAGTATCAGGGGAGACACCATATATTTT
TRBV6-5	NA	TRBD1	TRBJ1-4	CASYMTGDEKLFF	TGTGCCAGCTACATGACAGGGGATGAAAAACTGTTTTTT
TRBV14	NA	TRBD2	TRBJ2-3	CASRAGGSTDTQYF	TGTGCCAGCAGGGCGGGGGGTTCCACAGATACGCAGTATTTT